This entry is about one T cell receptor (beta chain). The sample originates from a study of T cell changes during pregnancy in multiple sclerosis. TCRdb's copy holds only in-frame clones and misses some; the assay was immunoSEQ multiplex PCR. The repertoire holds about 100,000 clones, with around 92% as singletons. The CDR3 consists of 17 residues. Germline V gene sequence: CDR1 MDHEN, CDR2 SYDVKM. V was pared by 6 bases and J by 5 bases, with 15 bases of the junction left unmatched. This clonotype was obtained from a female donor with multiple sclerosis, enrolled in a pregnancy study. The V and J genes are TRBV28 and TRBJ1-2; TRBD1 matches 10 bases. This sample comprised peripheral blood, obtained after pregnancy. This CDR3 reads CASSPPIGQGQGYGYTF. In DNA, the CDR3 is TGTGCCAGCAGCCCCCCCATAGGCCAGGGACAGGGGTATGGCTACACCTTC.